The source of this T cell receptor (beta chain) is a study of cytomegalovirus exposure and HLA in healthy donors listed by TCRdb under 2017. Background on the whole study: A later analysis indicated that the 90 to 150 validation repertoires were generated on the platform also employed for the 600 to 750 repertoires of the first cohort. The study aimed to test whether signatures of past pathogen exposure could be identified by cataloging public T cell receptors. Besides the first cohort of approximately 710 subjects, a separate validation cohort made up of 90 to 150 different subjects was used. High-throughput TCR immunosequencing, statistical association of individual TCRs with disease status, and machine learning were combined to predict cytomegalovirus infection status.

This clone was seen just once. Its antigen has not been determined. The input lacks base qualities; no much larger clone sits a single base away. The donors were included in the validation cohort of over a hundred subjects, a group kept apart from the approximately 650-subject first cohort. What the work shows at the level of the full study, not this receptor alone: A total of 150 or so TCR beta chains were listed by the study as associated with cytomegalovirus. A later analysis found that TCRs clustered in the first cohort also tended to co-occur in the 110 or so validation repertoires, with 94% of cluster scores above 0. A later analysis lacked HLA typing for the validation cohort, so it scored co-occurrence in that cohort across all 130 or so repertoires. According to the authors, the approach could potentially be generalized to other disease states and immunological phenotypes. While some public TCRs were present in many individuals, most TCR sequences turned up only very rarely across donors. In both the original and validation cohorts, the classifier was reported to diagnose cytomegalovirus status with high specificity and sensitivity. In vitro tests confirmed that three of the cytomegalovirus-associated TCR beta chains recognize cytomegalovirus antigens.

Receptors were amplified or captured by the immunoSEQ multiplex PCR assay. The authors' analysis ran thus. A statistical classification framework was developed to diagnose cytomegalovirus status using the catalog of TCR beta chain sequences. Here the immuneACCESS table is served through TCRdb, limited to in-frame sequences with V and J called. Missing clones are a known gap in these copies; in checked studies unresolved V genes cover under half, and the rest lacks a known reason. For V, J and clone size, that table is used; D and trimming come from the DNA. This sample gives over 200,000 clones in total; 75% to 90% of them show up just once. The ten most abundant clones make up roughly 5.4% of the sample. CDR1 MNHNY and CDR2 SVGAGI are derived from the germline V gene (reference sequence). V and J are trimmed by 6 bases and 8 bases, and the gene matches miss 8 bases of the junction. The CDR3, cysteine through phenylalanine, is 14 amino acids long. The DNA shown is the 42-base CDR3, in frame from base 1.

The rearranged segments are TRBV6-6 and TRBJ2-2, with TRBD1 matching 8 junction bases. The receptor's source is a woman aged 18-29 years in good health and CMV-seronegative. The sequenced material came from PBMCs. The DNA reads TGTGCCAGCAGATGGGACAGGTTCGTTGGGGAGCTGTTTTTT. This translates into CASRWDRFVGELFF.